Listed here is a single T cell receptor beta chain. Antigen specificity is unknown. The data belong to a study of cytotoxic CD8 clonotypes in ibrutinib-treated CLL. Turning to the study itself: Researchers reported 11 relapsed/refractory and 15 treatment-naive patients, some 18 of them IGHV unmutated.

Generated by immunoSEQ multiplex PCR, the TCRdb table keeps only in-frame clones and is missing some. The sample carries 200,000 or so clones, over 65% recorded once. Findings and limits, study-wide: Baseline levels of clonality went above those of age-matched healthy donors and moved with circulating CD8+ T-cell counts. Contraction or stability on treatment characterized the public clonotypes, which were uncommon.

The sample consisted of PBMCs, taken after 12 months of ibrutinib treatment. This receptor was taken from a human donor with chronic lymphocytic leukemia.

CDR3 DNA: TGTGCCAGTAGTATGTTGGACAACCGGGGTGGCTACACCTTC. This codes for CASSMLDNRGGYTF. The chain carries TRBV19 and TRBJ1-2; D is perhaps TRBD1 (5 bases). The CDR3 consists of 14 residues. The germline gives CDR1 LNHDA, CDR2 SQIVND (reference sequence). The V end was cut by 3 bases, the J end by 7 bases, with 15 bases between.